Presented here are 10 T cell receptor beta chains from one specimen sequenced in a study of T cell responses to AZD1222 COVID-19 vaccine. Generated by immunoSEQ multiplex PCR, the TCRdb table keeps only in-frame clones and is missing some. The repertoire holds 100,000 to 150,000 clones, with more than 85% as singletons. Here the sequenced sample was peripheral blood, taken 28 days after the second AZD1222 dose. These receptors all stem from an adult who received the AZD1222 COVID-19 vaccine.

This clone was seen just once. The rearrangement links TRBV6-5 to TRBJ2-5; perhaps D is TRBD1 or TRBD2 (5 bases each). Germline V gives CDR1 MNHEY, CDR2 SVGAGI. The CDR3 spans 13 residues. Trimming stripped 4 bases from V and 7 bases from J, with 13 bases between. The CDR3 sequence is CASSLGPEGTQYF. As DNA, the CDR3 is TGTGCCAGCAGTTTGGGACCAGAGGGGACCCAGTACTTC.

V gene TRBV6-5 combines with J gene TRBJ2-5; no reliable D call. Germline values: CDR1 MNHEY, CDR2 SVGAGI. This CDR3 spans 13 amino acids. V was cut by 5 bases and J by 1 base, with 8 bases left in between. The CDR3 DNA is TGTGCCAGCAGTCAGTCATCCCAAGAGACCCAGTACTTC. Its translation: CASSQSSQETQYF.

The rearrangement links TRBV5-1 to TRBJ2-5, with 10 positions matching TRBD2. The ends lost 4 bases at V and 2 bases at J; junction bases unmatched: 2. Germline CDR1 SGHRS, CDR2 YFSETQ. The CDR3 contains 14 residues. Here the CDR3 reads CASSTSGAQETQYF. The CDR3 region has the DNA TGCGCCAGCAGCACTAGCGGGGCACAAGAGACCCAGTACTTC.

The rearrangement joins TRBV5-4 to TRBJ1-1, with 8 bases aligning to TRBD1. CDR3 length: 14 residues. Germline-derived CDR1 and CDR2 are SGHNT and YYREEE (reference sequence). The J segment lost 1 base and the V segment lost 5 bases, leaving 4 bases of the junction unmatched. Written as DNA, the CDR3 is TGTGCCAGCAGTTTCGGACAGGGGAACACTGAAGCTTTCTTT. Residues: CASSFGQGNTEAFF.

The rearrangement links TRBV6-2 or TRBV6-3 to TRBJ1-5; the D gene is possibly TRBD1 (6 bases). Looked up from germline, CDR1 is MNHEY and CDR2 is SVGEGT. Trimming left V 5 bases short and J 7 bases short, with 12 bases between. This CDR3 has 13 amino acids. The CDR3 sequence is CASSAGEGQPQHF. CDR3 bases: TGTGCCAGCAGTGCAGGGGAAGGACAGCCCCAGCATTTT.

This clone occurred once. The chain has TRBV4-1 and TRBJ2-7; 11 bases line up with TRBD1. The CDR3 is 16 residues long. The J segment lost 3 bases and the V segment lost 3 bases, leaving 7 bases of the junction unmatched. CDR1 MGHRA and CDR2 YSYEKL come from the germline V gene. CDR3: CASSHIPGTGGYEQYF. CDR3 bases: TGCGCCAGCAGCCACATTCCCGGGACAGGGGGCTACGAGCAGTACTTC.

The chain couples TRBV6-1 to TRBJ1-1; D is undetermined. CDR3 length: 12 amino acids. Germline V lookup: CDR1 MNHNS, CDR2 SASEGT. The ends were cut back, 5 bases at V and 0 bases at J, with 4 bases in the middle. The CDR3 region is CASSPMNTEAFF. CDR3 bases: TGTGCCAGCAGTCCGATGAACACTGAAGCTTTCTTT.

The chain carries TRBV11-2 and TRBJ1-5; 10 bases match TRBD1. The CDR3 has 16 residues. The J segment lost 5 bases and the V segment lost 5 bases, leaving 9 bases of the junction unmatched. Germline assignment: CDR1 SGHAT and CDR2 FQNNGV. CDR3 in amino acids: CASSPPPTGGDQPQHF. The CDR3 coding sequence is TGTGCCAGCAGCCCTCCCCCGACAGGGGGCGATCAGCCCCAGCATTTT.

The chain is built from TRBV11-2 and TRBJ2-1; D gene ambiguous. V was pared by 1 base and J by 2 bases, with 18 bases between. The germline V gene encodes CDR1 SGHAT and CDR2 FQNNGV. The CDR3 runs to 18 residues. DNA of the CDR3: TGTGCCAGCAGCTTAGTTTACGATGGTGAGAAGCCCTACAATGAGCAGTTCTTC. Amino acid sequence: CASSLVYDGEKPYNEQFF.

V gene TRBV7-9 combines with J gene TRBJ1-1; D is possibly TRBD1 (5 bases). The CDR3 consists of 15 residues. CDR1 SEHNR and CDR2 FQNEAQ come from the germline V gene (reference sequence). Trimming cost V 5 bases and J 6 bases, with 19 bases left between them. The CDR3 DNA sequence: TGTGCCAGCAGCCCACTTCGGGGCGCGGACCCTGAAGCTTTCTTT. The encoded protein is CASSPLRGADPEAFF.